A selection of T cell receptor beta chains follows, all from one sample in a study of blood T cell repertoires in COVID-19. This table comes from immunoSEQ multiplex PCR, and its TCRdb copy is limited to in-frame clones, with some not included. The sample yields around 130,000 clones, around 77% seen once. Sequences were obtained from peripheral blood. These receptors all come from a human donor in a cohort sampled during active COVID-19. CDR3s include the opening cysteine and the closing phenylalanine or tryptophan. A D gene is named only where the DNA matches it firmly. Part of the rows lack a size; the others show once, few, many or a class for expanded clones.

d_call,v_call,clone_size,j_call,cdr3_nt,cdr3_aa
TRBD1,TRBV27,-,TRBJ1-3,TGTGCCAGCAGGGGAACCATCGACAGGGGAAGAAACACCATATATTTT,CASRGTIDRGRNTIYF
-,TRBV27,-,TRBJ1-4,TGTGCCAGTCGCATGGGGGGGGTGGTTGAAAAACTGTTTTTT,CASRMGGVVEKLFF
-,TRBV5-1,-,TRBJ1-2,TGCGCCAGCAGCTACCCCGGGACACAGGATGGCTACACCTTC,CASSYPGTQDGYTF
TRBD2,TRBV7-2,-,TRBJ2-5,TGTGCCAGCAGCTTAAAACTAGCGGGGGGCCAAGAGACCCAGTACTTC,CASSLKLAGGQETQYF
TRBD1,TRBV15,-,TRBJ1-4,TGTGCCACTCAAGAAGGCGGACAGGGGTTACGTAATGAAAAACTGTTTTTT,CATQEGGQGLRNEKLFF
TRBD1,TRBV5-6,-,TRBJ2-7,TGTGCCAGCAGCTCCCGGACAGGGATGGGCGAGCAGTACTTC,CASSSRTGMGEQYF
TRBD1,TRBV5-5,-,TRBJ1-6,TGTGCCAGCAGCTCCTCCCGGGACAGTTCACCCCTCCACTTT,CASSSSRDSSPLHF
-,TRBV19,-,TRBJ1-1,TGTGCCAGTAGTATAGGAGGAGGAGGGAACACTGAAGCTTTCTTT,CASSIGGGGNTEAFF
-,TRBV19,once,TRBJ2-6,TGTGCCAGTAGTATCCGCAGGGAAAACGTCCTGACTTTC,CASSIRRENVLTF
TRBD2,TRBV24-1,-,TRBJ2-5,TGTGCCACCAGTGATTCCGGACTAGCGGGGCGAATGCAAGAGACCCAGTACTTC,CATSDSGLAGRMQETQYF
-,TRBV6-5,few,TRBJ1-4,TGTGCCAGCAGTTACTTGAAGCCTAATGAAAAACTGTTTTTT,CASSYLKPNEKLFF
-,TRBV11-3,-,TRBJ2-3,TGTGCCAGCAGCCCTTACAGCGGCCAAGGGGATACGCAGTATTTT,CASSPYSGQGDTQYF
TRBD1,TRBV6-5,-,TRBJ1-2,TGTGCCAGCAGTTCTCTTGCCGGGACAGGCTATGGCTACACCTTC,CASSSLAGTGYGYTF
-,TRBV28,-,TRBJ1-5,TGTGCCAGCAGTCCACCATCGACAGGATTCCTTCCAGGGCCCCAGCATTTT,CASSPPSTGFLPGPQHF
-,TRBV3-1/TRBV3-2,-,TRBJ2-5,TGTGCCAGCAGCCATACGGAGGAGACCCAGTACTTC,CASSHTEETQYF
TRBD1,TRBV6-6,-,TRBJ2-5,TGTGCCAGCAGTTACCTGGCCGGACAGGTCCACGAGACCCAGTACTTC,CASSYLAGQVHETQYF
TRBD1,TRBV9,-,TRBJ1-4,TGTGCCAGCAGCATTGGACAGGGGGAAAAACTGTTTTTT,CASSIGQGEKLFF
-,TRBV12-5,-,TRBJ1-2,TGTGCTAGTGGCAAGAGGGGGAGAGAGCGACCTAACTATGGCTACACCTTC,CASGKRGRERPNYGYTF
-,TRBV3-1/TRBV3-2,-,TRBJ1-4,TGTGCCAGCAGCCAATTCGGCGGAGGCGAAAAACTGTTTTTT,CASSQFGGGEKLFF
TRBD2,TRBV30,-,TRBJ2-7,TGTGCCTGGAGTTTCGGACTAGCGGGGACAGAGCAGTACTTC,CAWSFGLAGTEQYF
TRBD1,TRBV19,-,TRBJ2-1,TGTGCCAGTAGTACCCACCCAGGGGGTGTATACAATGAGCAGTTCTTC,CASSTHPGGVYNEQFF
TRBD1,TRBV29-1,-,TRBJ1-2,TGCAGCGGGGGGAGCCAGGGGGTCGGCTACACCTTC,CSGGSQGVGYTF
TRBD1,TRBV27,-,TRBJ2-1,TGTGCCAGCAGTCTCCGGGACAGTCTCAATGAGCAGTTCTTC,CASSLRDSLNEQFF
TRBD2,TRBV11-2,-,TRBJ2-2,TGTGCCAGCAGCGACCCGGGGGGGCCCGGGGAGCTGTTTTTT,CASSDPGGPGELFF
-,TRBV3-1/TRBV3-2,-,TRBJ2-7,TGTGCCAGCAGCCAAGATTTGGCCATCTTCTACGAGCAGTACTTC,CASSQDLAIFYEQYF
-,TRBV2,many,TRBJ2-5,TGTGCCAGCAGCGGGGGGCAAGGGGAGACCCAGTACTTC,CASSGGQGETQYF
-,TRBV27,-,TRBJ1-6,TGTGCCAGCAGTTTATCAGGGGTCTCCTATAATTCACCCCTCCACTTT,CASSLSGVSYNSPLHF
-,TRBV3-1/TRBV3-2,-,TRBJ2-5,TGTGCCAGCAGCCAAGATGGGAGTAGAGAGACCCAGTACTTC,CASSQDGSRETQYF
-,TRBV7-6,-,TRBJ2-1,TGTGCCAGCAGCTTAAACGACTTTCTAACCCTAAGCTCCTACAATGAGCAGTTCTTC,CASSLNDFLTLSSYNEQFF
-,TRBV7-9,-,TRBJ2-5,TGTGCCAGCAGCGCCGGGCGGGCACAAGAGACCCAGTACTTC,CASSAGRAQETQYF
-,TRBV10-2,-,TRBJ2-2,TGCGCCAGCAGTGAGCGGCGGCACACCGGGGAGCTGTTTTTT,CASSERRHTGELFF
TRBD1,TRBV28,-,TRBJ1-1,TGTGCCAGCACATGGAAGACAGGGCTCCCTGGGGCTTTCTTT,CASTWKTGLPGAFF
TRBD1,TRBV6-5,once,TRBJ1-2,TGTGCCAGCAGTCTGGGACAGGGGACCGGCTATGGCTACACCTTC,CASSLGQGTGYGYTF
TRBD1,TRBV18,-,TRBJ1-2,TGTGCCAGCTCACGTGACAGGGACGATGGCTACACCTTC,CASSRDRDDGYTF
-,TRBV7-2,-,TRBJ1-1,TGTGCCAGCAGCTTAGGTAGGGGCTCCGAAGCTTTCTTT,CASSLGRGSEAFF
-,TRBV12-3/TRBV12-4,-,TRBJ1-5,TGTGCCAGCAGTCTTAGAGGACAGCCCCAGCATTTT,CASSLRGQPQHF
TRBD1,TRBV7-9,once,TRBJ2-7,TGTGCCAGCAGCTTAGGAAGAGACAGGGGGCACGAGCAGTACTTC,CASSLGRDRGHEQYF
TRBD1,TRBV19,-,TRBJ1-3,TGTGCCAGTAGTACCGACAGGGGCTCTGGAAACACCATATATTTT,CASSTDRGSGNTIYF
-,TRBV6-5,-,TRBJ1-4,TGTGCCAGCAGCAGAATTAATGAAAAACTGTTTTTT,CASSRINEKLFF
-,TRBV6-6,-,TRBJ1-1,TGTGCCAGCAGTTACTCAGAGACTCCCGCCACTGAAGCTTTCTTT,CASSYSETPATEAFF
-,TRBV9,-,TRBJ2-2,TGTGCCAGCAGCGTCCGGACAGATACCGGGGAGCTGTTTTTT,CASSVRTDTGELFF
TRBD2,TRBV3-1/TRBV3-2,-,TRBJ2-7,TGTGCCAGCAGTTCGCCGGGACTATCATACTACGAGCAGTACTTC,CASSSPGLSYYEQYF
-,TRBV2,-,TRBJ1-1,TGTGCCAGCAGATCTAAATCGACAGGCAACACTGAAGCTTTCTTT,CASRSKSTGNTEAFF
-,TRBV3-1/TRBV3-2,-,TRBJ2-7,TGTGCCAGCAGCCAAGCGAACTCTCAACAGTACTTC,CASSQANSQQYF
TRBD1,TRBV19,-,TRBJ2-5,TGTGCCAGTAGCCCGGACAGGGAAGAGACCCAGTACTTC,CASSPDREETQYF